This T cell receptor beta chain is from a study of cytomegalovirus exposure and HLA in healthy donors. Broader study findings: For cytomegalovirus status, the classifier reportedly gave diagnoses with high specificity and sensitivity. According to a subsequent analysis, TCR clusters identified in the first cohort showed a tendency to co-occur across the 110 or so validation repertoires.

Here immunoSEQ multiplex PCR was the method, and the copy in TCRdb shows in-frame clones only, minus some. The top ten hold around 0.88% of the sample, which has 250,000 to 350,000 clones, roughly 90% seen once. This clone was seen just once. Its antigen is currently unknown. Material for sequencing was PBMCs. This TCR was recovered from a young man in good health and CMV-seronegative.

The chain's CDR3 is CASSQDRSLEGYNEQFF. In DNA form, the CDR3 reads TGCGCCAGCAGCCAAGATCGGAGCCTCGAGGGCTACAATGAGCAGTTCTTC. The chain has TRBV4-3 and TRBJ2-1; perhaps TRBD2 as D (5 bases). Trimming removed 0 bases from V and 3 bases from J, with 15 bases in between. The CDR3 length is 17 residues. The germline gives CDR1 LGHNA, CDR2 YSLEER.